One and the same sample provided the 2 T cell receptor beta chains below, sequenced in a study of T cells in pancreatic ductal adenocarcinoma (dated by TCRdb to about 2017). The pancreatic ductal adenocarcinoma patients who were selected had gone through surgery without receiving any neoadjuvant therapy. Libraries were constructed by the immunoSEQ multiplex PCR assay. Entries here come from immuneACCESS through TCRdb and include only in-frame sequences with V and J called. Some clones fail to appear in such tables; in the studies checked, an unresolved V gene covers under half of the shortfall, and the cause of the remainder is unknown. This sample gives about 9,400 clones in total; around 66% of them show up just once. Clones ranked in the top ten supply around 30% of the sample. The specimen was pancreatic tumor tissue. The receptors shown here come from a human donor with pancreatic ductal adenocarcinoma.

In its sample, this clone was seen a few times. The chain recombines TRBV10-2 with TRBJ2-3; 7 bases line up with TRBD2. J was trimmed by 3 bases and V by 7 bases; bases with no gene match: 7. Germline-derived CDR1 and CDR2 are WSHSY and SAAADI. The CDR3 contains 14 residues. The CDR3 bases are TGCGCCAGCACCGGACTAGGGATAACAGATACGCAGTATTTT. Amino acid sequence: CASTGLGITDTQYF.

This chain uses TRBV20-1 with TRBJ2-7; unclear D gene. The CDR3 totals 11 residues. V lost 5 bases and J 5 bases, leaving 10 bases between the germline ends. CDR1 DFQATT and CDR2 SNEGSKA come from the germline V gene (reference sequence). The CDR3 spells CSAQRTDEQYF. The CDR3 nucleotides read TGCAGTGCTCAAAGGACCGACGAGCAGTACTTC.